This passage covers 29 T cell receptor beta chains from one sample sequenced in a study of T cells in Graves' hyperthyroidism and ophthalmopathy. The CDR3 regions of TCR beta were amplified from RNA transcripts. In the first-round RT-PCR of the TCR CDR3, the HTBI primer set was used. A single record per CDR3 protein comes from TCRdb applying MiXCR to the multiplex PCR reads. The sample has about 210,000 distinct CDR3 sequences, about 15% seen once. Sample: blood. Receptors originate from a man over 45 with Graves' hyperthyroidism.

This clonotype was picked up a small number of times. This chain connects TRBV5-1 to TRBJ2-5; no reliable D call. This CDR3 region has 15 residues. V was cut by 0 bases and J by 1 base, with 10 bases left in between. Germline values: CDR1 SGHRS, CDR2 YFSETQ. The CDR3 DNA is TGCGCCAGCAGCTTGGCGGCCGGCACCCAAGAGACCCAGTACTTC. Residues: CASSLAAGTQETQYF.

Ten or more counts support this clonotype. The chain links TRBV30 to TRBJ1-2, with a weak D call TRBD1 (5 bases). V was cut by 3 bases and J by 2 bases, with 13 bases left in between. The length of the CDR3 is 14 residues. Looked up from germline, CDR1 is GTSNPN and CDR2 is SVGIG (reference sequence). The CDR3 DNA follows: TGTGCCTGGAGCAAAATCAGGGCGAACTATGGCTACACCTTC. It encodes CAWSKIRANYGYTF.

The chain recombines TRBV19 with TRBJ1-1, with D maybe TRBD1 (5 bases). Deletions cut 11 bases from V and 4 bases from J, with 11 bases between. The CDR3 has 11 amino acids. CDR1 is LNHDA, CDR2 SQIVND, per germline (reference sequence). CDR3 in amino acids: CAVGESTEAFF. The CDR3 DNA sequence: TGTGCCGTAGGGGAGAGCACTGAAGCTTTCTTT.

A few counts support this clonotype. The chain has TRBV13 and TRBJ2-7; TRBD1 matches at 10 bases. J gave up 2 bases and V 5 bases, and 3 bases lay outside the gene matches. CDR3 length equals 14 residues. Germline CDR1 and CDR2: PRHDT and FYEKMQ (reference sequence). CDR3 region: CASSQGTGAYEQYF. The CDR3 nucleotides read TGTGCCAGCAGCCAAGGGACAGGGGCCTACGAGCAGTACTTC.

This clonotype has ten or more counts. The V gene is TRBV6-1, the J gene TRBJ2-7; D not resolved. With 2 bases removed from V and 3 bases from J, the gap between germline ends came to 11 bases. The CDR3 runs 14 residues. Germline CDR1 and CDR2: MNHNS and SASEGT. DNA of the CDR3: TGTGCCAGCAGTGAATTTTTAGGAGACTACGAGCAGTACTTC. Its translation is CASSEFLGDYEQYF.

This clonotype was seen only a few times. V and J are TRBV6-2 or TRBV6-3 and TRBJ2-1; TRBD1 is a possible D gene (6 bases). The CDR3 totals 14 residues. Germline assignment: CDR1 MNHEY and CDR2 SVGEGT. V gave up 4 bases and J gave up 8 bases, with 15 bases separating them. In nucleotides, the CDR3 is TGTGCCAGCAGTTTTCACTCACAGGGACATGAGCAGTTCTTC. Translated: CASSFHSQGHEQFF.

This clonotype was seen repeatedly, ten times or more. This chain uses TRBV3-1 with TRBJ1-2, with 9 bases aligning to TRBD1. Germline V CDR1 and CDR2: LGHDT, YNNKEL (reference sequence). The CDR3 is made up of 16 amino acids. V was pared by 1 base and J by 7 bases, with 10 bases of the junction left unmatched. The CDR3 bases are TGTGCCAGCAGCCAAGGCACAGGGGGCGGTTTGGGTGGCTACACCTTC. It translates to CASSQGTGGGLGGYTF. Supplemented by reference TRBV3-1 and TRBJ1-2, the full variable domain reads DTAVSQTPKYLVTQMGNDKSIKCEQNLGHDTMYWYKQDSKKFLKIMFSYNNKELIINETVPNRFSPKSPDKAHLNLHINSLELGDSAVYFCASSQGTGGGLGGYTFGSGTRLTVV.

The chain employs TRBV20-1 and TRBJ2-1; TRBD2 agrees at 7 bases. V gave up 0 bases and J gave up 9 bases; unmatched junction bases: 5. Germline assignment: CDR1 DFQATT and CDR2 SNEGSKA (reference sequence). The CDR3 is 13 amino acids. DNA for the CDR3: TGCAGTGCTAGAGATTTGGGCGGGGGTGAGCAGTTCTTC. Translation: CSARDLGGGEQFF.

In DNA, the CDR3 is TGCGCCAGCAGCTTAGGAAACCCTAATGAAAAACTGTTTTTT. As protein: CASSLGNPNEKLFF. The chain links TRBV5-1 to TRBJ1-4; D gene ambiguous. V was pared by 2 bases and J by 3 bases, with 8 bases between. The CDR3 is made up of 14 amino acids. Germline V CDR1 and CDR2: SGHRS, YFSETQ. The full variable domain, its missing parts supplied by reference TRBV5-1 and TRBJ1-4, is KAGVTQTPRYLIKTRGQQVTLSCSPISGHRSVSWYQQTPGQGLQFLFEYFSETQRNKGNFPGRFSGRQFSNSRSEMNVSTLELGDSALYLCASSLGNPNEKLFFGSGTQLSVL.

V and J are TRBV12-3 or TRBV12-4 and TRBJ2-1, with 13 positions matching TRBD2. Trimming took 6 bases from V and 3 from J; bases not matched to a gene: 2. CDR3 length equals 15 residues. This chain's CDR3 is CASRGLAGFYNEQFF. CDR3 in DNA: TGTGCCAGCAGGGGACTAGCGGGATTCTACAATGAGCAGTTCTTC.

Ten or more counts support this clonotype. This chain joins TRBV11-2 and TRBJ2-5; TRBD2 matches 12 bases. J lost 3 bases, V lost 5 bases, and 7 bases had no gene match. CDR1 and CDR2 from the germline V gene are SGHAT and FQNNGV. CDR3 length: 16 amino acids. CDR3 loop: CASSPGTSGYEETQYF. CDR3 sequence (DNA): TGTGCCAGCAGCCCCGGGACTAGCGGGTATGAAGAGACCCAGTACTTC.

This clonotype showed up just a few times. The CDR3 reads CASSQDRGQGYGYTF. As DNA, the CDR3 is TGTGCCAGCAGCCAAGACAGGGGGCAAGGCTATGGCTACACCTTC. This chain uses TRBV4-2 with TRBJ1-2, with 8 bases aligning to TRBD1. Germline V lookup: CDR1 LGHNA, CDR2 YNFKEQ. Trimming took 0 bases from V and 4 from J; bases not matched to a gene: 4. CDR3 length: 15 residues.

This clonotype appeared once. J is TRBJ2-1 and V is TRBV6-2 or TRBV6-3; 8 nucleotides align to TRBD2. J gave up 7 bases and V 4 bases, and 9 bases lay outside the gene matches. The CDR3 is 15 amino acids. The germline V gene has CDR1 MNHEY and CDR2 SVGEGT. In nucleotides, the CDR3 is TGTGCCAGCAGTTCCATGCGGGAGGCTGAAAATGAGCAGTTCTTC. Residues: CASSSMREAENEQFF.

This clonotype was seen at least ten times. The J gene is TRBJ2-7, the V gene TRBV5-1; no definite D call. CDR1 SGHRS and CDR2 YFSETQ come from the germline V gene. This CDR3 has 14 amino acids. The germline V and J ends were trimmed by 4 bases and 7 bases, with 18 bases remaining between them. The CDR3 bases are TGCGCCAGCAGCCAAGTCGAGTCGTCCTCTGAGCAGTACTTC. Its translation is CASSQVESSSEQYF.

The V gene is TRBV12-3 or TRBV12-4, the J gene TRBJ2-2; D ambiguous. Trimming shortened V by 5 bases and J by 8 bases, and 18 bases separated the two germline ends. The length of the CDR3 is 15 residues. In DNA form, the CDR3 reads TGTGCCAGCAGTCAAACCGGGCAATTAATAGGGGAGCTGTTTTTT. Its protein product is CASSQTGQLIGELFF.

This clonotype was seen a handful of times. The chain links TRBV20-1 to TRBJ2-7; the match to TRBD2 covers 11 bases. Germline V lookup: CDR1 DFQATT, CDR2 SNEGSKA (reference sequence). Trimming removed 0 bases from V and 3 bases from J; junction bases left unmatched: 7. The CDR3 is 16 residues long. The CDR3 DNA reads TGCAGTGCTAGAGAATATAGCGGGAGGGCATTCTACGAGCAGTACTTC. It is translated as CSAREYSGRAFYEQYF.

J is TRBJ1-5 and V is TRBV2, with TRBD1 matching over 12 bases. CDR1 is SNHLY, CDR2 FYNNEI, per germline. The ends lost 8 bases at V and 7 bases at J; junction bases unmatched: 6. There are 14 residues in the CDR3. CDR3 sequence reads: CASEPGTGGQPQHF. The CDR3 DNA follows: TGTGCCAGCGAGCCAGGGACAGGGGGCCAGCCCCAGCATTTT.

The V and J genes are TRBV20-1 and TRBJ2-4, with unresolved D. CDR1 DFQATT and CDR2 SNEGSKA come from the germline V gene (reference sequence). The CDR3 is 16 residues long. V shed 2 bases and J shed 0 bases, with 14 bases lying between them. In DNA form, the CDR3 reads TGCAGTGCTAGACCCCTCCGCGGCCTAGCCAAAAACATTCAGTACTTC. Protein sequence: CSARPLRGLAKNIQYF.

This clonotype was counted only a few times. The chain has TRBV6-1 and TRBJ1-2; 9 bases map to TRBD1. The CDR3 contains 16 residues. The V gene end was trimmed by 10 bases and the J gene end by 5 bases; junction bases not matched to a gene: 17. Germline V gene data show CDR1 as MNHNS and CDR2 as SASEGT. This chain's CDR3 is CATGSIDRGEGYGYTF. Here the CDR3 DNA reads TGTGCCACCGGCTCCATAGACAGGGGGGAAGGTTATGGCTACACCTTC.

This clonotype was counted at least ten times. This sequence joins TRBV7-9 and TRBJ2-1; 8 nucleotides line up with TRBD1. The CDR3 is 17 residues long. Trimming removed 5 bases from V and 0 bases from J; junction bases left unmatched: 9. Germline V CDR1 and CDR2: SEHNR, FQNEAQ (reference sequence). CDR3 nucleotide sequence: TGTGCCAGCAGCCCGCCGACAGGGGCGAGCTCCTACAATGAGCAGTTCTTC. Its protein product is CASSPPTGASSYNEQFF.

In its sample, this clonotype was seen many times. This chain links TRBV3-1 with TRBJ2-1, with D unclear. V lost 4 bases, J lost 5 bases, and 6 bases lay in between. The CDR3 covers 12 residues. Germline CDR1 is LGHDT and CDR2 is YNNKEL (reference sequence). DNA for the CDR3: TGTGCCAGCAGCCTACTAAACAATGAGCAGTTCTTC. It is translated as CASSLLNNEQFF.

This chain joins TRBV19 and TRBJ2-1; TRBD2 matches at 7 bases. After removal of 9 bases from V and 2 bases from J, the junction contained 10 bases not matched to a gene. Germline assignment: CDR1 LNHDA and CDR2 SQIVND (reference sequence). The length of the CDR3 is 15 residues. The CDR3 spells CASRRGGSTYNEQFF. DNA for the CDR3: TGTGCCAGCCGGCGCGGGGGAAGCACCTACAATGAGCAGTTCTTC.

This clonotype has a count of ten or more. The gene calls are TRBV2 and TRBJ1-5; 8 nucleotides line up with TRBD1. The J segment lost 5 bases and the V segment lost 2 bases, leaving 8 bases of the junction unmatched. CDR3 size: 16 residues. CDR1 SNHLY and CDR2 FYNNEI come from the germline V gene. In DNA form, the CDR3 reads TGTGCCAGCAGTGAACAGGGGGCCTTTTCAGATCAGCCCCAGCATTTT. Its protein is CASSEQGAFSDQPQHF. Together with reference TRBV2 and TRBJ1-5, the CDR3 gives the full variable domain: EPEVTQTPSHQVTQMGQEVILRCVPISNHLYFYWYRQILGQKVEFLVSFYNNEISEKSEIFDDQFSVERPDGSNFTLKIRSTKLEDSAMYFCASSEQGAFSDQPQHFGDGTRLSIL.

Only a few counts were recorded for this clonotype. J is TRBJ2-5 and V is TRBV20-1, with 7 bases fitting TRBD2. The CDR3 length is 16 residues. CDR1 is DFQATT and CDR2 is SNEGSKA in the germline V gene (reference sequence). Trimming removed 5 bases from V and 3 bases from J; junction bases left unmatched: 15. The CDR3 loop is CSAPPRTGGEEETQYF. DNA for the CDR3: TGCAGTGCTCCCCCCAGGACTGGGGGGGAGGAAGAGACCCAGTACTTC.

This clonotype was seen a few times. This may arise from a read error, as a much more abundant clone is one base away. The rearrangement uses TRBV2 and TRBJ2-1, with TRBD2 matching 9 bases. The CDR3 runs 15 residues. Looked up from germline, CDR1 is SNHLY and CDR2 is FYNNEI. CDR3 DNA sequence: TGTGCCAGCAGGCAACTAGCGGGTTCCTACAATGAGCGGTTCTTC. It specifies CASRQLAGSYNERFF.

This clonotype was seen repeatedly, ten times or more. The chain recombines TRBV20-1 with TRBJ2-7; D possibly corresponds to TRBD1 (6 bases). CDR1 is DFQATT and CDR2 is SNEGSKA in the germline V gene (reference sequence). V lost 5 bases, J lost 7 bases, and 27 bases lay in between. The CDR3 contains 16 residues. The CDR3 bases are TGCAGTGCTCTAGGGTGGTCCGGGACACGGGGTGGTGAGCAGTACTTC. As protein: CSALGWSGTRGGEQYF.

This clonotype was seen repeatedly, ten times or more. The chain combines TRBV20-1 with TRBJ2-3; D gene uncertain. Trimming shortened V by 1 base and J by 6 bases, and 8 bases separated the two germline ends. From germline, CDR1 is DFQATT and CDR2 SNEGSKA (reference sequence). The CDR3 is made up of 12 amino acids. Written as DNA, the CDR3 is TGCAGTGCTAGAGGACGGTTGGATACGCAGTATTTT. Protein sequence: CSARGRLDTQYF.

V is TRBV14 and J is TRBJ2-4, with D unclear. The V and J ends lost 5 bases and 5 bases respectively, with 10 bases between them. Germline V lookup: CDR1 SGHDN, CDR2 FVKESK. This CDR3 is 13 amino acids long. The CDR3 region has the DNA TGTGCCAGCAGCGACCTAATGCAAAACATTCAGTACTTC. Protein product: CASSDLMQNIQYF.

Many counts were recorded for this clonotype. The rearrangement links TRBV28 to TRBJ1-5, with a possible D match to TRBD1 (5 bases). V gave up 4 bases and J gave up 0 bases, with 10 bases separating them. Germline CDR1 and CDR2: MDHEN and SYDVKM. The CDR3 totals 15 residues. CDR3 sequence: CASSSTGYSNQPQHF. For the CDR3, the DNA is TGTGCCAGCAGTTCAACAGGATATAGCAATCAGCCCCAGCATTTT.